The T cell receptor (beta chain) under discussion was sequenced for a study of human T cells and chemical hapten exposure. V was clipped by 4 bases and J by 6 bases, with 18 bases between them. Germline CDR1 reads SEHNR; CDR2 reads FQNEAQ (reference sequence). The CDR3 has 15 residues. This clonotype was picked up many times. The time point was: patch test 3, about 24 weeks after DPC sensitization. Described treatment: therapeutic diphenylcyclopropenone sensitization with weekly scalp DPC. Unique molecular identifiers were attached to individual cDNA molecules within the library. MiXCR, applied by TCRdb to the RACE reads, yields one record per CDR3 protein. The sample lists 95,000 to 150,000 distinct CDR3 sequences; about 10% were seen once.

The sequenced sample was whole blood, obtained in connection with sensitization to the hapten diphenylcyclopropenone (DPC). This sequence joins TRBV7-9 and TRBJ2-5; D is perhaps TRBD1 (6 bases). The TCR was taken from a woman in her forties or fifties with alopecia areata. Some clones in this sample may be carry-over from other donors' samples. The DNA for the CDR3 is TGTGCCAGCAGCTCGGCGACAGGAGATACGAAGACCCAGTACTTC. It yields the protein CASSSATGDTKTQYF.